The T cell receptor (beta chain) described here comes from a study of blood T cell repertoires in COVID-19. Across the study: The origin of the acute and convalescent COVID-19 samples was the United States, Italy and Spain. From T cells, B-cell-depleted T cells, or PBMCs came the material, which was cDNA or gDNA.

Under the authors' procedure: From reference gene primer amplification, estimates of nucleated cell counts were derived. Some clones are missing from TCRdb's copy, which holds only in-frame ones; the method was immunoSEQ multiplex PCR. V, J and clone size are taken as reported in that table, and D and trimming were inferred from the DNA itself. The sample contains hundreds of thousands of clones, about nine tenths of which appear only once. The cohort comprised adults aged roughly 18 to 95 years residing in approximately 22 US areas. The CDR3 has 15 residues. Trimming cost V 5 bases and J 1 base; bases outside gene matches: 8. The germline V gene has CDR1 MNHEY and CDR2 SMNVEV (reference sequence).

The origin of this receptor is a woman in her twenties or thirties who had recovered from COVID-19. The V and J genes are TRBV27 and TRBJ2-7; 7 nucleotides match TRBD2. The sample comprised PBMCs or T cells enriched from blood (not recorded which). The CDR3 reads CASSITTSISYEQYF. The CDR3 bases are TGTGCCAGCAGTATAACGACTAGCATTTCCTACGAGCAGTACTTC.